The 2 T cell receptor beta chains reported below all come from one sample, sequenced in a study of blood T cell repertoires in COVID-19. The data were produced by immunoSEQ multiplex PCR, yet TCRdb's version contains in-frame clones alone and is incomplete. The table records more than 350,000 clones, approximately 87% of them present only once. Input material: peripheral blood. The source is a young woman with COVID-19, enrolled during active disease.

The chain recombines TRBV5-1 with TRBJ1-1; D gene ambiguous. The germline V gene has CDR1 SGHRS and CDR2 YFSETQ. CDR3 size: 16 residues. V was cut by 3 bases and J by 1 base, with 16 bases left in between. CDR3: CASSSGGWPTNTEAFF. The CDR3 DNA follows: TGCGCCAGCAGCTCAGGAGGATGGCCGACGAACACTGAAGCTTTCTTT.

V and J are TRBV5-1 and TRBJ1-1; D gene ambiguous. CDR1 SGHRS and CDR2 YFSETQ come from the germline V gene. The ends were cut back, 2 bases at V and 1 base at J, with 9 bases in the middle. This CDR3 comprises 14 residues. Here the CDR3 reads CASSFGQRNTEAFF. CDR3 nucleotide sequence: TGCGCCAGCAGCTTCGGTCAGCGGAACACTGAAGCTTTCTTT.